This passage covers 24 T cell receptor beta chains from one sample sequenced in a study of blood T cell repertoires in COVID-19. The repertoire was sequenced with immunoSEQ multiplex PCR; TCRdb's copy has only in-frame clones and lacks some. The sample records approximately 440,000 clones, around 90% being singletons. The sequenced sample consisted of PBMCs or T cells enriched from blood (not recorded which). Receptor source: a man younger than 35 who had recovered from COVID-19.

The chain has TRBV28 and TRBJ1-5; the D gene is possibly TRBD1 (6 bases). The ends were cut back, 5 bases at V and 6 bases at J, with 17 bases in the middle. This CDR3 comprises 15 residues. Germline V gene sequence: CDR1 MDHEN, CDR2 SYDVKM. The CDR3 sequence is CASSPHDRWSQPQHF. The CDR3 DNA reads TGTGCCAGCAGTCCTCATGACAGGTGGAGTCAGCCCCAGCATTTT.

V and J are TRBV5-4 and TRBJ1-2, with D perhaps matching TRBD1 (5 bases). V gave up 2 bases and J gave up 1 base, with 12 bases separating them. CDR1 and CDR2 from the germline V gene are SGHNT and YYREEE (reference sequence). The CDR3 has 15 residues. In DNA form, the CDR3 reads TGTGCCAGCAGCTTTCAGGGCTTAAATAACTATGGCTACACCTTC. Its protein is CASSFQGLNNYGYTF.

The sample holds one count of this clone. The chain is built from TRBV29-1 and TRBJ2-1; TRBD1 agrees at 12 bases. Germline CDR1 is SQVTM and CDR2 is ANQGSEA. The CDR3 is made up of 13 amino acids. The ends lost 7 bases at V and 8 bases at J; junction bases unmatched: 6. CDR3 DNA sequence: TGCAGCGCCGCCGGGACAGGGGGCGATGAGCAGTTCTTC. Translated: CSAAGTGGDEQFF.

The rearrangement joins TRBV2 to TRBJ1-5; 12 bases line up with TRBD1. The CDR3 consists of 16 residues. V was pared by 4 bases and J by 6 bases, with 7 bases of the junction left unmatched. The germline CDR1 and CDR2 sequences are SNHLY and FYNNEI. The DNA for the CDR3 is TGTGCCAGCAGTGGAGGGACAGGGGGCTATAGTCAGCCCCAGCATTTT. Translation: CASSGGTGGYSQPQHF.

On this clone: This specimen includes other DNA sequences encoding the same CDR3. The CDR3 nucleotides read TGTGCCAGCAGTCCGGGCAATCAGCCCCAGCATTTT. It codes for CASSPGNQPQHF. V gene TRBV28 combines with J gene TRBJ1-5; no reliable D call. The CDR3 has 12 amino acids. The V end was cut by 5 bases, the J end by 2 bases, with 4 bases between. Germline-derived CDR1 and CDR2 are MDHEN and SYDVKM.

The rearrangement joins TRBV2 to TRBJ1-2; D gene ambiguous. Germline V lookup: CDR1 SNHLY, CDR2 FYNNEI. This CDR3 has 13 amino acids. The V gene lost 3 bases and the J gene lost 4 bases, with 9 bases spanning the gap. The CDR3 is CASSERSVYGYTF. The DNA for the CDR3 is TGTGCCAGCAGTGAGAGGTCAGTCTATGGCTACACCTTC.

The V and J genes are TRBV28 and TRBJ1-2; D possibly corresponds to TRBD1 (6 bases). The CDR3 covers 14 residues. Germline V gene data show CDR1 as MDHEN and CDR2 as SYDVKM. V lost 7 bases and J 7 bases, leaving 19 bases between the germline ends. In DNA, the CDR3 is TGTGCCAGCATCGTCCAGGGGAATTTCGTTGGCTACACCTTC. It codes for CASIVQGNFVGYTF.

This chain uses TRBV19 with TRBJ2-3; D possibly corresponds to TRBD2 (7 bases). V lost 5 bases and J 1 base, leaving 16 bases between the germline ends. CDR3 length: 16 amino acids. Germline CDR1 LNHDA, CDR2 SQIVND (reference sequence). CDR3 nucleotide sequence: TGTGCCAGTAGTGTGGGAGGGGGTCTTGGCACAGATACGCAGTATTTT. Amino acids: CASSVGGGLGTDTQYF.

The genes are TRBV5-4 and TRBJ2-2, with D tentatively TRBD1 (5 bases). The length of the CDR3 is 17 residues. Germline V gene lookup returns CDR1 SGHNT and CDR2 YYREEE (reference sequence). V was cut by 0 bases and J by 2 bases, with 14 bases left in between. CDR3 residues: CASSLEIKGYNTGELFF. The CDR3, as DNA: TGTGCCAGCAGCTTGGAGATAAAGGGGTATAACACCGGGGAGCTGTTTTTT.

CDR3 residues: CASSLEAGRFPGYTF. In nucleotides, the CDR3 is TGCGCCAGCAGCCTGGAGGCAGGGAGGTTCCCTGGCTACACCTTC. The rearrangement links TRBV5-1 to TRBJ1-2, with D perhaps matching TRBD1 (5 bases). Germline loops: CDR1 SGHRS, CDR2 YFSETQ. V was clipped by 4 bases and J by 7 bases, with 20 bases between them. The CDR3 runs 15 residues. Complete variable domain (other parts from reference TRBV5-1 and TRBJ1-2): KAGVTQTPRYLIKTRGQQVTLSCSPISGHRSVSWYQQTPGQGLQFLFEYFSETQRNKGNFPGRFSGRQFSNSRSEMNVSTLELGDSALYLCASSLEAGRFPGYTFGSGTRLTVV.

The chain links TRBV7-2 to TRBJ1-5; D might be TRBD1 (5 bases). This CDR3 has 15 amino acids. The V end lost 2 bases, the J end lost 9 bases, and 17 bases lay between the germline ends. In germline, CDR1 is SGHTA, CDR2 FQGNSA. CDR3 DNA sequence: TGTGCCAGCAGCTTATCTCAGGGTACCCTTACGCCCCAGCATTTT. This gives the protein CASSLSQGTLTPQHF.

The J gene is TRBJ1-1, the V gene TRBV7-3; possible D gene TRBD1, 5 bases. Trimming cost V 5 bases and J 7 bases, with 14 bases left between them. The CDR3 runs 13 residues. Germline V gives CDR1 SGHTA, CDR2 FQGTGA. The CDR3 reads CASSPRQWSEAFF. CDR3 in DNA: TGTGCCAGCAGCCCGCGACAGTGGAGTGAAGCTTTCTTT.

The gene calls are TRBV19 and TRBJ2-4, with TRBD2 identical over 7 bases. Germline V gives CDR1 LNHDA, CDR2 SQIVND (reference sequence). This CDR3 contains 17 residues. Losses at the gene ends were 3 bases for V and 0 bases for J; bases not matched to a gene: 8. The CDR3 reads CASSISFGGGAKNIQYF. Written as DNA, the CDR3 is TGTGCCAGTAGTATTAGTTTTGGCGGGGGAGCCAAAAACATTCAGTACTTC.

In DNA, the CDR3 is TGTGCCAGTAGTATAGTAACAGGGGGACAGCCCCAGCATTTT. Translation gives CASSIVTGGQPQHF. The V and J genes are TRBV19 and TRBJ1-5; TRBD1 matches 8 bases. In germline, CDR1 is LNHDA, CDR2 SQIVND (reference sequence). The CDR3 is made up of 14 amino acids. V was pared by 1 base and J by 7 bases, with 3 bases of the junction left unmatched.

The chain links TRBV3-1 (or the pseudogene TRBV3-2) to TRBJ1-4, with TRBD1 matching 7 bases. CDR1 and CDR2 (germline): LGHDT, YNNKEL (reference sequence). This CDR3 has 15 amino acids. Trimming cost V 6 bases and J 2 bases; bases outside gene matches: 6. CDR3 DNA sequence: TGTGCCAGCAGACTTGGACAGGTCACTAATGAAAAACTGTTTTTT. Amino acid sequence: CASRLGQVTNEKLFF.

The chain uses TRBV7-6 and TRBJ2-2; 7 bases match TRBD1. The CDR3 totals 15 residues. Germline V CDR1 and CDR2: SGHVS, FNYEAQ. J gave up 4 bases and V 5 bases, and 7 bases lay outside the gene matches. CDR3 nucleotides: TGTGCCAGCAGCCGACAGGGATCGAGCACCGGGGAGCTGTTTTTT. Translated: CASSRQGSSTGELFF.

The rearrangement joins TRBV5-1 to TRBJ2-1, with 11 bases lining up with TRBD2. This CDR3 has 16 residues. The ends lost 4 bases at V and 7 bases at J; junction bases unmatched: 10. The germline gives CDR1 SGHRS, CDR2 YFSETQ. The CDR3 sequence is CASSVASGGTLNEQFF. CDR3 in DNA: TGCGCCAGCAGCGTGGCTAGCGGGGGGACCTTAAATGAGCAGTTCTTC. Variable domain in full (rest from reference TRBV5-1 and TRBJ2-1): KAGVTQTPRYLIKTRGQQVTLSCSPISGHRSVSWYQQTPGQGLQFLFEYFSETQRNKGNFPGRFSGRQFSNSRSEMNVSTLELGDSALYLCASSVASGGTLNEQFFGPGTRLTVL.

For this clone: Other DNA sequences in this sample translate to the same CDR3. The rearrangement links TRBV28 to TRBJ2-7, with D hard to call. This CDR3 is 11 amino acids long. CDR1 is MDHEN, CDR2 SYDVKM, per germline. The V end was cut by 6 bases, the J end by 5 bases, with 8 bases between. Here the CDR3 reads CASSPLHEQYF. The CDR3 nucleotides are TGTGCCAGCAGCCCCCTTCACGAGCAGTACTTC.

The rearrangement links TRBV27 to TRBJ1-5, with D uncertain. V lost 3 bases and J 6 bases, leaving 15 bases between the germline ends. The CDR3 sequence is 15 residues long. Germline V lookup: CDR1 MNHEY, CDR2 SMNVEV (reference sequence). Here the CDR3 DNA reads TGTGCCAGCAGTTTCAGCGGGGTGAGTGGTCAGCCCCAGCATTTT. Translating gives CASSFSGVSGQPQHF.

This clone was seen only once. This CDR3 is CASSFDSGTRYEQYF. The CDR3 nucleotides read TGCGCCAGCAGCTTCGACTCGGGGACTAGATACGAGCAGTACTTC. The genes are TRBV5-1 and TRBJ2-7; 8 bases are shared with TRBD2. Germline V gene lookup returns CDR1 SGHRS and CDR2 YFSETQ. J gave up 4 bases and V 2 bases, and 8 bases lay outside the gene matches. This CDR3 spans 15 amino acids.

The chain couples TRBV9 to TRBJ1-5; 7 bases agree with TRBD1. The CDR3 is made up of 19 amino acids. Germline loops: CDR1 SGDLS, CDR2 YYNGEE. Trimming at V came to 3 bases and at J to 2 bases, leaving 17 bases not matched to a gene. CDR3 sequence: CASSEYGTVRGDGNQPQHF. In DNA form, the CDR3 reads TGTGCCAGCAGCGAGTACGGGACAGTGCGAGGGGATGGCAATCAGCCCCAGCATTTT. The complete variable domain, with remaining parts taken from reference TRBV9 and TRBJ1-5, reads DSGVTQTPKHLITATGQRVTLRCSPRSGDLSVYWYQQSLDQGLQFLIQYYNGEERAKGNILERFSAQQFPDLHSELNLSSLELGDSALYFCASSEYGTVRGDGNQPQHFGDGTRLSIL.

The sample holds one count of this clone. The chain carries TRBV6-8 and TRBJ2-7, with 10 nucleotides matching TRBD1. The germline V gene encodes CDR1 MNHGY and CDR2 SAAAGT. The CDR3 runs 15 residues. The trim removed 6 bases at V and 6 bases at J, leaving 11 bases unmatched. The CDR3 bases are TGTGCCAGCAGATCCCGGGACAGGGGAGGGCTCGAGCAGTACTTC. Encoded protein: CASRSRDRGGLEQYF.

J is TRBJ1-1 and V is TRBV7-2; 9 bases map to TRBD1. CDR1 is SGHTA, CDR2 FQGNSA, per germline. This CDR3 has 14 residues. Trimming took 5 bases from V and 5 from J; bases not matched to a gene: 6. For the CDR3, the DNA is TGTGCCAGCAGCAAACAGGGGGCCGGGACTGAAGCTTTCTTT. It translates to CASSKQGAGTEAFF.

CDR3 coding DNA: TGTGCCAGCAGCATGACTAGGTTCACAGATACGCAGTATTTT. Translating it yields CASSMTRFTDTQYF. The chain recombines TRBV3-1 (or the pseudogene TRBV3-2) with TRBJ2-3; D is perhaps TRBD2 (6 bases). Trimming removed 5 bases at V and 2 bases at J, with 11 bases between. Germline assignment: CDR1 LGHDT and CDR2 YNNKEL (reference sequence). This CDR3 spans 14 amino acids.